The 4 T cell receptor beta chains given below trace back to one sample, sequenced in a study of cytomegalovirus exposure and HLA in healthy donors. This PCR relied on a set of 60 Vbeta primers and 13 Jbeta primers. TCRdb's table, derived via immunoSEQ multiplex PCR, lists solely in-frame clones and lacks some. Among about 94,000 clones listed, over 65% were seen once. The specimen was PBMCs. The receptors were sampled from a man in his thirties or forties in good health and CMV-seronegative.

This chain uses TRBV29-1 with TRBJ2-1; TRBD1 agrees at 7 bases. This CDR3 spans 14 amino acids. The ends lost 6 bases at V and 2 bases at J; junction bases unmatched: 7. CDR1 and CDR2 from the germline V gene are SQVTM and ANQGSEA. CDR3 in amino acids: CSVNRGPTYNEQFF. The CDR3 DNA sequence: TGCAGCGTGAACAGGGGTCCAACCTACAATGAGCAGTTCTTC.

J is TRBJ2-2 and V is TRBV4-3; no definite D call. The ends were cut back, 4 bases at V and 7 bases at J, with 13 bases in the middle. This CDR3 comprises 14 residues. Germline V CDR1 and CDR2: LGHNA, YSLEER. The CDR3: CASSRRFPGGELFF. The DNA of the CDR3 is TGCGCCAGCAGCCGTAGATTCCCTGGCGGGGAGCTGTTTTTT.

The rearrangement links TRBV15 to TRBJ1-1; 7 nucleotides match TRBD1. The CDR3 consists of 17 residues. V dropped 5 bases and J dropped 1; count of bases not matched to a gene: 13. The germline V gene has CDR1 LNHNV and CDR2 YYDKDF (reference sequence). The CDR3 is CATSSAPTGVGNTEAFF. In DNA, the CDR3 is TGTGCCACCAGCTCAGCCCCAACAGGGGTCGGGAACACTGAAGCTTTCTTT.

This clone occurred a few times. The J gene is TRBJ2-1, the V gene TRBV10-3; 8 bases map to TRBD2. The length of the CDR3 is 15 residues. Germline V gene data show CDR1 as ENHRY and CDR2 as SYGVKD. V gave up 0 bases and J gave up 3 bases; unmatched junction bases: 1. CDR3 region: CAISESSGDYNEQFF. The CDR3 DNA follows: TGTGCCATCAGTGAGTCTAGCGGGGACTACAATGAGCAGTTCTTC.